Below, 13 T cell receptor beta chains from the same sample are listed, as sequenced in a study of CD8 T cells in Susac syndrome. It was with random hexamers that 0.5 to 1 ug RNA was reverse transcribed. Each CDR3 protein is one row after TCRdb ran MiXCR on the immunoSEQ multiplex PCR reads. The table records about 250,000 distinct CDR3 sequences, 80% to 95% of them present only once. The sample comprised CD4+ T cells from PBMCs. These TCRs come from a human donor with multiple sclerosis.

Only a few counts were recorded for this clonotype. The rearrangement links TRBV6-1 to TRBJ1-1; 7 bases align to TRBD1. The germline CDR1 and CDR2 sequences are MNHNS and SASEGT. The CDR3 has 12 residues. Trimming at V came to 4 bases and at J to 7 bases, leaving 3 bases not matched to a gene. CDR3 DNA: TGTGCCAGCAGTGCGCGGACAGGTGAAGCTTTCTTT. It encodes CASSARTGEAFF.

This clonotype was seen a handful of times. This chain joins TRBV12-3 or TRBV12-4 and TRBJ2-5; TRBD2 is a possible D gene (6 bases). Trimming took off 3 bases at V and 5 bases at J, with 7 bases between the two ends. The CDR3 totals 12 residues. As DNA, the CDR3 is TGTGCCAGCAGTTTTGGGGGGGAGACCCAGTACTTC. Protein sequence: CASSFGGETQYF.

In DNA, the CDR3 is TGTGCCAGCAGCTTATCGGATGGCGAGCAGTACGTC. This gives the protein CASSLSDGEQYV. The gene calls are TRBV7-9 and TRBJ2-7; D gene ambiguous. Germline CDR1 and CDR2: SEHNR and FQNEAQ (reference sequence). V gave up 2 bases and J gave up 6 bases, with 8 bases separating them. The CDR3 runs to 12 residues.

V gene TRBV6-4 combines with J gene TRBJ1-2; 9 bases are a match to TRBD1. V was clipped by 5 bases and J by 4 bases; unmatched bases: 2. The CDR3 extends over 13 amino acids. In germline, CDR1 is MRHNA, CDR2 SNTAGT. The CDR3, as DNA: TGTGCCAGCAGTCAGGACAGGGGCTATGGCTACACCTTC. It specifies CASSQDRGYGYTF.

The genes are TRBV29-1 and TRBJ2-1; 7 positions agree with TRBD2. The ends lost 8 bases at V and 0 bases at J; junction bases unmatched: 4. Germline values: CDR1 SQVTM, CDR2 ANQGSEA. The CDR3 has 13 residues. The DNA of the CDR3 is TGCAGCTCGGCGGGGGTCTCCTACAATGAGCAGTTCTTC. Amino acid sequence: CSSAGVSYNEQFF.

The chain recombines TRBV25-1 with TRBJ1-2; a possible D gene is TRBD1 (5 bases). Germline CDR1 and CDR2: MGHDK and SYGVNS. Deletions cut 8 bases from V and 7 bases from J, with 20 bases between. The CDR3 spans 14 residues. In nucleotides, the CDR3 is TGTGCCAGCCGAGACCCGGGGCCCCTCGGTGGCTACACCTTC. Its translation is CASRDPGPLGGYTF.

V usage is TRBV5-1 and J usage is TRBJ1-6; unclear D gene. The V gene lost 0 bases and the J gene lost 0 bases, with 7 bases spanning the gap. The CDR3 spans 16 residues. Germline-derived CDR1 and CDR2 are SGHRS and YFSETQ. The CDR3: CASSLGLSSYNSPLHF. The CDR3 DNA reads TGCGCCAGCAGCTTGGGGCTGAGCTCCTATAATTCACCCCTCCACTTT.

This rearrangement joins TRBV5-4 to TRBJ2-3, with a tentative D call TRBD2 (6 bases). Germline V gene lookup returns CDR1 SGHNT and CDR2 YYREEE (reference sequence). The CDR3 length is 15 residues. Between the trimmed V and J ends, which lost 0 bases and 5 bases, there was a span of 13 bases. The DNA for the CDR3 is TGTGCCAGCAGCTTGGACTTTATGGGGGGAGATACGCAGTATTTT. It yields the protein CASSLDFMGGDTQYF.

V gene TRBV15 combines with J gene TRBJ1-1; 9 bases align to TRBD1. This CDR3 is built from 15 residues. With 0 bases clipped from V and 8 bases from J, the junction kept 7 bases outside the gene matches. Germline V lookup: CDR1 LNHNV, CDR2 YYDKDF (reference sequence). The chain's CDR3 is CATSRDGGQGREAFF. CDR3 bases: TGTGCCACCAGCAGAGATGGCGGACAGGGGCGGGAAGCTTTCTTT. Together with reference TRBV15 and TRBJ1-1, the CDR3 gives the full variable domain: DAMVIQNPRYQVTQFGKPVTLSCSQTLNHNVMYWYQQKSSQAPKLLFHYYDKDFNNEADTPDNFQSRRPNTSFCFLDIRSPGLGDTAMYLCATSRDGGQGREAFFGQGTRLTVV.

The rearrangement joins TRBV3-1 to TRBJ2-2; D is unresolved. Germline CDR1 reads LGHDT; CDR2 reads YNNKEL (reference sequence). The CDR3 spans 12 residues. Trimming removed 4 bases from V and 6 bases from J, with 6 bases in between. The CDR3 DNA reads TGTGCCAGCAGCCTTCCTCCCGGGGAGCTGTTTTTT. This sequence encodes CASSLPPGELFF.

The chain is built from TRBV29-1 and TRBJ1-3; no firm D call. The CDR3 runs 15 residues. Trimming took 7 bases from V and 0 from J, leaving 16 bases between them. CDR1 is SQVTM and CDR2 is ANQGSEA in the germline V gene. CDR3 residues: CSAGLEDYSGNTIYF. The CDR3 coding sequence is TGCAGCGCTGGCCTGGAGGATTACTCTGGAAACACCATATATTTT.

V gene TRBV2 combines with J gene TRBJ1-2; D is possibly TRBD1 (6 bases). V dropped 6 bases and J dropped 8 bases, with 13 bases sitting between them. Germline values: CDR1 SNHLY, CDR2 FYNNEI. This CDR3 comprises 12 residues. The CDR3 sequence: CASRITGSGYTF. CDR3 coding DNA: TGTGCCAGCAGGATTACAGGGTCCGGCTACACCTTC.

This chain connects TRBV27 to TRBJ2-1; D perhaps matches TRBD2 (6 bases). Germline V gene data show CDR1 as MNHEY and CDR2 as SMNVEV (reference sequence). CDR3 size: 16 residues. Trimming removed 3 bases from V and 0 bases from J, with 12 bases in between. Written as DNA, the CDR3 is TGTGCCAGCAGTTTCACGGGACTCAGCTCCTACAATGAGCAGTTCTTC. This sequence encodes CASSFTGLSSYNEQFF.